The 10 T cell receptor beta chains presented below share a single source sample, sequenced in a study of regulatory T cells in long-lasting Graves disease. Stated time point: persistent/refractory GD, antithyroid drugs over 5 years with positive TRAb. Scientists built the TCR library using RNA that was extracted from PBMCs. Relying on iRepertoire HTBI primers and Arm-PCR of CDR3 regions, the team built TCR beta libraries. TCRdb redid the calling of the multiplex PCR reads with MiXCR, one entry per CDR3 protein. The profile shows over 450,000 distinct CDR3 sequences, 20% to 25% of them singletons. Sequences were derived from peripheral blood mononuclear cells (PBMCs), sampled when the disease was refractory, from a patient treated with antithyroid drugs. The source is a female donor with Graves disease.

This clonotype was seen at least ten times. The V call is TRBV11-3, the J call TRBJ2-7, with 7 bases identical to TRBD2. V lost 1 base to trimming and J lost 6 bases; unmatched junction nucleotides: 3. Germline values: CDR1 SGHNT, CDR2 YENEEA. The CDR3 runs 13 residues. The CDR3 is CASSLAGGIEQYF. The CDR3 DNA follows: TGTGCCAGCAGCTTAGCGGGAGGCATCGAGCAGTACTTC.

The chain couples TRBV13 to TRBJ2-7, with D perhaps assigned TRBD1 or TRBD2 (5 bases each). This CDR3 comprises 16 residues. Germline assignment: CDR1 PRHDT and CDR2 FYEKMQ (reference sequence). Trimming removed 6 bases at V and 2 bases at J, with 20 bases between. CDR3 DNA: TGTGCCAGCAGTTCCAGGGCAGCGGTACCGGCCTACGAGCAGTACTTC. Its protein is CASSSRAAVPAYEQYF.

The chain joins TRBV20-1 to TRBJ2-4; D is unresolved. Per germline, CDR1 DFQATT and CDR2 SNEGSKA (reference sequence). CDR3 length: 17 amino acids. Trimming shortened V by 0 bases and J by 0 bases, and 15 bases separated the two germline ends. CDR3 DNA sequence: TGCAGTGCTAGAGATTTCTTGGGCCCTCTAGCCAAAAACATTCAGTACTTC. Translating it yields CSARDFLGPLAKNIQYF.

The CDR3 nucleotides read TGTGCCAGCGGACAGGCGGGGCACACTGAAGCTTTCTTT. This codes for CASGQAGHTEAFF. The chain uses TRBV28 and TRBJ1-1; 7 nucleotides line up with TRBD1. The ends lost 8 bases at V and 3 bases at J; junction bases unmatched: 6. From germline, CDR1 is MDHEN and CDR2 SYDVKM. The CDR3 length is 13 residues.

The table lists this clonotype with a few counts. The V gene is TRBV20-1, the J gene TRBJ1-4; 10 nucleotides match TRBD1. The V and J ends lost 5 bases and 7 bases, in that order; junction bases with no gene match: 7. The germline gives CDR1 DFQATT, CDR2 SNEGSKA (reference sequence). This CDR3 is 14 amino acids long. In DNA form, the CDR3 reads TGCAGTGCTCTCCCGGGACAGGGGAGTGAAAAACTGTTTTTT. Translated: CSALPGQGSEKLFF.

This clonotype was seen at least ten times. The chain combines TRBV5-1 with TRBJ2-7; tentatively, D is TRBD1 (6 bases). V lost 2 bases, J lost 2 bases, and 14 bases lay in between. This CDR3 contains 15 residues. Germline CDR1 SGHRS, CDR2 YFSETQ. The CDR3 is CASSLTGHRTYEQYF. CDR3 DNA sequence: TGCGCCAGCAGCTTAACAGGGCATCGGACCTACGAGCAGTACTTC.

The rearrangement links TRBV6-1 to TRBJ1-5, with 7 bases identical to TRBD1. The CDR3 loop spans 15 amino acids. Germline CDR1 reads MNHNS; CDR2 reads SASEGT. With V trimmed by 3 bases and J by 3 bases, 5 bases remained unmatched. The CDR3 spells CASSDRDSLNQPQHF. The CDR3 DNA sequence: TGTGCCAGCAGTGACAGGGACAGTCTCAATCAGCCCCAGCATTTT.

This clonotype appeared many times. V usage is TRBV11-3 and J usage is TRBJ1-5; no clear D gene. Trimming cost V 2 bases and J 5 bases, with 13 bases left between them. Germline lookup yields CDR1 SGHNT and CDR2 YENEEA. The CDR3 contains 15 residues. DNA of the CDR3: TGTGCCAGCAGCTTACCGCGGACTCTCGATCAGCCCCAGCATTTT. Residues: CASSLPRTLDQPQHF.

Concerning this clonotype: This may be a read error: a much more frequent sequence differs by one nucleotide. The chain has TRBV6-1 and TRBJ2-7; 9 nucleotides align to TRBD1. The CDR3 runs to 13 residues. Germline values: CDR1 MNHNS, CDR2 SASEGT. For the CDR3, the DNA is TGTGCCACGTACCGGGGACAGGGCTACGAGCAGAACTTC. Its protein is CATYRGQGYEQNF.

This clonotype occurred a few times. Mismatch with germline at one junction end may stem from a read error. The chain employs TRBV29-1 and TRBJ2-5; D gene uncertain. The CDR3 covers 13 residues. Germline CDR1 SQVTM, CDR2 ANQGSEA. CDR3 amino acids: CSVVALAREAQYF. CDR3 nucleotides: TGCAGCGTTGTGGCCCTGGCAAGAGAGGCCCAGTACTTC.